This T cell receptor (beta chain) was sequenced during a study of vaccination and CD4 T cells after COVID-19 (dated by TCRdb to between 2020 and 2023). Some background on the complete study: SARS-CoV-2 positivity had been established in the convalescent patients by nasal swab PCR, and mild disease was recorded in some 10 of these patients and severe disease in one. In the convalescent cohort there were six males and four females, among whom were two Hispanic individuals, seven Caucasians, two Asians and one multiracial person. Two doses of either the Pfizer-BioNTech BNT162b2 vaccine (n=8) or the Moderna mRNA-1273 vaccine (n=2) were administered to participants. Post-COVID blood samples from convalescent patients were collected a median of around 100 days after diagnosis, with a range of 35 to 161 days. Post-vaccine blood samples were taken a median of about 77 days after the second vaccine dose, with a range of 14 to 241 days. For stimulating the cultures, overlapping spike peptide pools were used, derived from SARS-CoV-2 as well as from the common cold coronaviruses HCoV-NL63, HCoV-OC43 and HCoV-229E. In control cultures, a CEFX viral epitope pool was used as positive control, an HIV-1 Nef peptide pool was used as negative control, or no peptide was added. The spike-specific CD4+ TCR repertoire was compared before and after mRNA vaccination in 10 to 11 COVID-19 convalescent patients and a few infection-naive healthy vaccine recipients.

Read against the paper, the sample's treatment or condition label means: approximately 11-day PBMC culture with coronavirus spike peptide pools or control peptides (ViraFEST assay). The ViraFEST assay was used in the study, in which antigen-specific T cells were expanded with peptide pools and expanded clonotypes were subsequently identified by TCR sequencing. The convalescent patients' positive SARS-CoV-2 PCR tests were from March to December 2020, which was before the Alpha, Beta and Delta variants emerged in the United States. Each well held approximately 2 million PBMCs cultured in IMDM containing approximately 5.3% human AB serum and approximately 9.6 IU/ml IL-2, with 7.5 to 10 ug/ml peptide pools added. On days 3 and 7, half of the culture medium was replaced with fresh IL-2-containing medium. After 9 to 10 days of culture, CD4+ T cells were isolated by negative selection using the EasySep CD4+ T cell isolation kit. Ficoll-Paque Plus gradient centrifugation was used to isolate PBMCs from whole blood, and the isolated PBMCs were then either used fresh or cryopreserved at -140C. Triplicate wells were generally used for each culture condition.

The method was PCR. At the Johns Hopkins FTIC core, DNA from the cultured CD4+ T cells underwent TCR sequencing with the Oncomine TCR Beta short-read assay. Genomic DNA was extracted from the cultured CD4+ T cells with the QIAamp micro DNA kit. Oncomine TCR Beta libraries made from cultured CD4+ T cells were pooled using unique dual indexes and sequenced on an Illumina iSeq 100. Per the authors' processing: Non-productive sequences were removed, and CDR3s that did not start with C, did not end with F or W, or were shorter than 7 amino acids were discarded. Antigen-specific clonotypes were identified with the MANAFEST web application by comparing peptide-stimulated wells with reference and other culture wells. To be called positive, a clone needed an FDR below 0.05, an odds ratio above 5, and a productive frequency above 0.1% in at least two of three replicate wells. Cross-reactive clonotypes were defined as significantly expanded in both SARS-CoV-2 spike wells and at least one common cold coronavirus spike condition. Using R version 3.6.1, CDR3 homology was evaluated through Levenshtein distances (stringdist) along with unrooted phylogenetic trees (ape). TCRdb reprocessed the public reads (quality trimming at Q25 with fastp, clone calling with MiXCR) and kept in-frame beta chains. Entries that share a CDR3 protein sequence are merged under the most common genes and DNA. TCRdb's processing, not the authors', yielded these V and J calls. This sample is represented by about 20,000 distinct CDR3 sequences; more than 55% of them were singletons. The ten most abundant clones make up roughly 9.4% of the sample.

Details on this clonotype: The clone's antigen remains unknown. No per-base quality is available; no much larger clone lies one base away.

Points the paper makes about the study in general: In convalescent patients, a median roughly 83% of post-vaccine SARS-CoV-2-reactive clones were detected only after vaccination, and vaccine-specific priming was suggested by this finding. The median number of SARS-CoV-2-reactive clonotypes rose from around 21 after infection to 35 to 45 after vaccination, but the change was not significant. In convalescent patients, nearly all vaccine-specific clones (304 of 307) were found to be mono-reactive for SARS-CoV-2 spike rather than cross-reactive with common cold coronaviruses. The study included relatively few convalescent patients and did not analyze early timepoints after natural infection.

Material for sequencing was CD4+ T cells from blood, cultured in vitro. The sequence was obtained from a human donor who had recovered from COVID-19.

At the DNA level, the sequence is TGTGCCAGCTCACGACGGACGTCCGGCAATCAGCCCCAGCATTTT. This gives the protein CASSRRTSGNQPQHF. The rearrangement joined TRBV18 to TRBJ1-5, with an unclear D gene assignment. Its CDR3 holds 15 amino acids, cysteine through phenylalanine. The CDR3 DNA has 45 bases and is translated from base 1. V and J are truncated by 4 bases and 2 bases respectively, leaving an intervening sequence of 12 bases. CDR1 KGHSH and CDR2 LQKENI are derived from the germline V gene. Outside the CDR3, residues come from the reference TRBV18 and TRBJ1-5 proteins, so the full variable domain is: NAGVMQNPRHLVRRRGQEARLRCSPMKGHSHVYWYRQLPEEGLKFMVYLQKENIIDESGMPKERFSAEFPKEGPSILRIQQVVRGDSAAYFCASSRRTSGNQPQHFGDGTRLSIL.